A single sample is the source of the 4 T cell receptor beta chains below, sequenced in a study of T cells after yellow fever vaccination. From the 5' RACE reads, TCRdb called clonotypes with MiXCR, one entry per CDR3 protein. The data show some 550,000 distinct CDR3 sequences, about 19% seen once. This specimen was PBMCs, taken 15 days after the yellow fever booster vaccination. These receptors all come from a man aged 30 to 45 who received the YFV17D yellow fever vaccine.

In its sample, this clonotype was seen a few times. The rearrangement links TRBV20-1 to TRBJ1-5; TRBD1 might be the D (6 bases). In germline, CDR1 is DFQATT, CDR2 SNEGSKA (reference sequence). The CDR3 has 14 residues. Trimming took off 1 base at V and 2 bases at J, with 9 bases between the two ends. CDR3 sequence: CSARGGGGNQPQHF. The CDR3 coding sequence is TGCAGTGCTAGAGGAGGGGGTGGCAATCAGCCCCAGCATTTT.

The rearrangement uses TRBV7-2 and TRBJ2-5; D might be TRBD1 (6 bases). The V gene lost 6 bases and the J gene lost 4 bases, with 15 bases spanning the gap. Germline CDR1 SGHTA, CDR2 FQGNSA. CDR3 length: 14 amino acids. The CDR3 DNA sequence: TGTGCCAGCAGGGGGGCCGGGCAGGTAGAGACCCAGTACTTC. Protein sequence: CASRGAGQVETQYF.

V usage is TRBV5-1 and J usage is TRBJ1-1, with D possibly TRBD1 on 6 matching bases. This CDR3 is 13 amino acids long. V shed 7 bases and J shed 4 bases, with 14 bases lying between them. Per germline, CDR1 SGHRS and CDR2 YFSETQ. CDR3: CASHVGRGTEAFF. CDR3 nucleotide sequence: TGCGCCAGCCACGTGGGCAGGGGCACTGAAGCTTTCTTT.

A few counts support this clonotype. J is TRBJ1-2 and V is TRBV29-1; 11 bases map to TRBD1. The CDR3 is 13 amino acids. V lost 7 bases to trimming and J lost 8 bases; unmatched junction nucleotides: 9. From germline, CDR1 is SQVTM and CDR2 ANQGSEA. The CDR3 region has the DNA TGCAGCGCTTACGGGACAGGGGGGTTAGGCTACACCTTC. Translating it yields CSAYGTGGLGYTF.